The entry that follows covers one T cell receptor beta chain sequence. This sample was included in a study of T-cell memory formation after mild COVID-19. Looking at the study overall: For the most part, TCR clusters were specific to one donor.

Each CDR3 protein is one row after TCRdb ran MiXCR on the 5' RACE reads. The sample includes 300,000 to 350,000 distinct CDR3 sequences, around an eighth of them seen just once. The CDR3 loop spans 14 amino acids. After removal of 1 base from V and 9 bases from J, the junction contained 1 base not matched to a gene. CDR1 and CDR2 (germline): PRHDT, FYEKMQ (reference sequence). V gene TRBV13 combines with J gene TRBJ1-6; 9 bases agree with TRBD1. Sequencing used PBMCs or a T cell subset sorted from them (not recorded which). This TCR came from a young man who had mild COVID-19 (a few samples of this study predate the infection). Cell type and time point are not known. The CDR3 DNA reads as TGTGCCAGCAGCTTAGACAGGGGGCCTTCACCCCTCCACTTT. Amino acids: CASSLDRGPSPLHF.